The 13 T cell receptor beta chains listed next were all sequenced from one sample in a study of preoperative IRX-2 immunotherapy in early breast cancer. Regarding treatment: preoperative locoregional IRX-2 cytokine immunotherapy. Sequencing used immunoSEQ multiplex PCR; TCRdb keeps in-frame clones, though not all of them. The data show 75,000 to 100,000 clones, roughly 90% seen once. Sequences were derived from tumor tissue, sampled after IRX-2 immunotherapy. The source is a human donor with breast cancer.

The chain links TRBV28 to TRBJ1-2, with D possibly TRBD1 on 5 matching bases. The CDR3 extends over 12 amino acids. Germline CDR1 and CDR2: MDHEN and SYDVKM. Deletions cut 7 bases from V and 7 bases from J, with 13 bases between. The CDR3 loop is CASNPRGGGYTF. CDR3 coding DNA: TGTGCCAGCAACCCCCGCGGGGGTGGCTACACCTTC.

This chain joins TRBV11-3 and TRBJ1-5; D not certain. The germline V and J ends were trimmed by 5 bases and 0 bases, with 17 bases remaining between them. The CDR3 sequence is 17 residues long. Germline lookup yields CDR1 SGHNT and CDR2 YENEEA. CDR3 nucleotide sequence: TGTGCCAGCAGCCATGGGAGGTCGGGTTATAGCAATCAGCCCCAGCATTTT. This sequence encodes CASSHGRSGYSNQPQHF.

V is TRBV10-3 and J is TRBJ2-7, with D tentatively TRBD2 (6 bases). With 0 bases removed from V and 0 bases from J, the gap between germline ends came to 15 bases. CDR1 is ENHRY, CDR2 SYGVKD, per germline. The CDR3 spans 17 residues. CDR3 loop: CAISESESGPSSYEQYF. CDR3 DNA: TGTGCCATCAGTGAGTCAGAAAGCGGGCCGAGCTCCTACGAGCAGTACTTC.

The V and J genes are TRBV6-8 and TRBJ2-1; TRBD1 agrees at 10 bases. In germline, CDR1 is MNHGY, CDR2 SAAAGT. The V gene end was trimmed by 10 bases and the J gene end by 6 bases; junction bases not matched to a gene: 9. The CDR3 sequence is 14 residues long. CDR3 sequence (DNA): TGTGCCACGGACCGGGACAGGGGTACCAATGAGCAGTTCTTC. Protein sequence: CATDRDRGTNEQFF.

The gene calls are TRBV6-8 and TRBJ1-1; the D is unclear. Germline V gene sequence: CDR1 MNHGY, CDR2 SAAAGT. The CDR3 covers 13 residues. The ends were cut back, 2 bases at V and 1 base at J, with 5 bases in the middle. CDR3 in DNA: TGTGCCAGCAGTTACCACCAGAACACTGAAGCTTTCTTT. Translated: CASSYHQNTEAFF.

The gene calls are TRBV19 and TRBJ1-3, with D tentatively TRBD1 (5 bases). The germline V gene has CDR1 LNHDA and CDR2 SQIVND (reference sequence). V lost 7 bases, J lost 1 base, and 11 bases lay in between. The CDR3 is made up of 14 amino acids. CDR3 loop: CASTDSGSGNTIYF. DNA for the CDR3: TGTGCCAGTACCGACAGTGGGTCTGGAAACACCATATATTTT.

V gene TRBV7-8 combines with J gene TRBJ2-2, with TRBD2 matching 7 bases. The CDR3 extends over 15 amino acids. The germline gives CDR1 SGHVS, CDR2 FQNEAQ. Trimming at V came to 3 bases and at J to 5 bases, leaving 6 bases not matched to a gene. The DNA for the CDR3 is TGTGCCAGCAGCTTGGGAGGGACCAATACCGGGGAGCTGTTTTTT. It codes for CASSLGGTNTGELFF. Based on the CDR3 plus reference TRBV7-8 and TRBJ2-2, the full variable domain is GAGVSQSPRYKVAKRGQDVALRCDPISGHVSLFWYQQALGQGPEFLTYFQNEAQLDKSGLPSDRFFAERPEGSVSTLKIQRTQQEDSAVYLCASSLGGTNTGELFFGEGSRLTVL.

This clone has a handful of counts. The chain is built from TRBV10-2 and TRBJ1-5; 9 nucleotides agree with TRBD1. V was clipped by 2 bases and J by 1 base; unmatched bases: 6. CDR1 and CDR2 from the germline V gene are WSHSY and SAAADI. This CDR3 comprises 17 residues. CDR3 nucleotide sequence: TGCGCCAGCAGTGAGACGGGACAGGGCTACAGCAATCAGCCCCAGCATTTT. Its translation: CASSETGQGYSNQPQHF.

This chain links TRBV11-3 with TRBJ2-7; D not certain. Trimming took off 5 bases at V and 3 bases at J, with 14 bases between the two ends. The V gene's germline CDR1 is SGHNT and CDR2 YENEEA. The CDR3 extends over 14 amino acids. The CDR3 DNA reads TGTGCCAGCAGCCCGGAGCAGGAAAGCTACGAGCAGTACTTC. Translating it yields CASSPEQESYEQYF.

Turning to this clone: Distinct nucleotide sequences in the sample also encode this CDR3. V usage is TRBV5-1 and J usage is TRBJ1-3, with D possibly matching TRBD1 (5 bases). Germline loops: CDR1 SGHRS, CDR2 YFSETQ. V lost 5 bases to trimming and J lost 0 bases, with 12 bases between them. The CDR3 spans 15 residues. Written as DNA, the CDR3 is TGCGCCAGCAGTCCGGAGGGGTCCTCTGGAAACACCATATATTTT. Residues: CASSPEGSSGNTIYF.

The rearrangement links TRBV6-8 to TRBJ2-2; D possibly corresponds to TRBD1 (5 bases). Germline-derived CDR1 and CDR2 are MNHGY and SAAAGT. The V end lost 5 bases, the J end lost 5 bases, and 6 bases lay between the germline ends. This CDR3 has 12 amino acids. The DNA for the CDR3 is TGTGCCAGCAGTAGGGGTACCGGGGAGCTGTTTTTT. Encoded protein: CASSRGTGELFF.

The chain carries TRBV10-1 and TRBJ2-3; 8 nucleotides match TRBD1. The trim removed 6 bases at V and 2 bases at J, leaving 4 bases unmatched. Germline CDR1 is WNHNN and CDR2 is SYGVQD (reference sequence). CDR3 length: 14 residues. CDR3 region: CASRKTGDTDTQYF. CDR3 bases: TGCGCCAGCAGGAAGACAGGGGACACAGATACGCAGTATTTT.

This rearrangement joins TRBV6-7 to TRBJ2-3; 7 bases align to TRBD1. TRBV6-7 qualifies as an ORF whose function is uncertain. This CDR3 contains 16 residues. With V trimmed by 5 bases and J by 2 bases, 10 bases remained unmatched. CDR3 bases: TGTGCCAGCAGTGAATGGGCAGGGGGATACACAGATACGCAGTATTTT. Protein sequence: CASSEWAGGYTDTQYF.